This TCR beta chain was found in a study of a mutant IDH1 vaccine in newly diagnosed glioma (dated by TCRdb to the early 2020s). For the wider study: Patients received eight vaccinations in weeks 1, 3, 5, 7, 11, 15, 19 and 23, corresponding to visits V03 through V10. For exploratory analyses, longitudinal TCRB deep sequencing was carried out in 25 treated patients wherever samples were available. Six visits were used for peripheral blood collection: V03 (baseline), V05, V07, V10, V12 and V13. Of the roughly 34 treated patients, approximately 62% were male and around 40% were female, and the mean age was 40.4 years. Before enrollment, most patients had been given radiochemotherapy with temozolomide as standard therapy, while the rest had received either radiotherapy alone or temozolomide alone. Vaccination began 4-6 weeks after radiotherapy alone, or alongside temozolomide cycles in the chemotherapy-containing groups. Study-level results and caveats: According to the authors, sample limitations meant that analyses of patient blood samples could not be reproduced. Immune responses induced by the vaccine were seen in 90% to 95% of patients across multiple MHC alleles. PBMC samples for TCRB deep sequencing were selected based on availability. Pseudoprogression appeared unrelated to alterations in the top peripheral T cell clonotypes detected by TCRB sequencing.

Trimming takes 6 bases from V and 1 base from J, and the germline ends sit 23 bases apart. Measured from the cysteine to the phenylalanine, the CDR3 is 18 residues long. Only CDR3 DNA is held: 54 bases, read in frame from base 1. CDR1 and CDR2, looked up from the germline V gene, are MGHDK and SYGVNS. In regard to this clone: What antigen it recognizes has not been identified. Base qualities are not provided; no much larger clone lies one nucleotide away.

This sample's time point label indicates: week 5, during vaccination. Every vaccine dose consisted of 300 ug of a 20-mer mutant IDH1 peptide in Montanide, administered subcutaneously together with topical imiquimod. The donors had newly diagnosed IDH1-mutant astrocytomas of WHO grade 3 or 4 that showed loss of nuclear ATRX. The samples were drawn from NOA16, a multicentre, single-arm, open-label phase I trial in Germany that tested a mutant IDH1 peptide vaccine in humans for the first time. Genomic DNA for TCRB sequencing was extracted from EDTA blood using the DNeasy Blood and Tissue Kit. The receptor library was made with the immunoSEQ multiplex PCR assay. Rearranged TCR beta chain sequences were amplified with the hsTCRB Kit following the manufacturer's protocol. An Illumina MiSeq was used to sequence the TCRB libraries. Per the original workflow: Demultiplexing, trimming and gene mapping were performed with the kit vendor's proprietary platform. TCRdb obtained this table from immuneACCESS and retained in-frame rearrangements with V and J assigned. These tables miss some clones; where compared with another copy, unresolved V genes account for less than half of the shortfall, and the remainder is unexplained. D and trimming come from the DNA, and the V and J calls and clone size come from that table. Across this sample there are 75,000 to 80,000 clones, with 90% to 95% seen only once. Of the sample, roughly 0.56% is held by the ten largest clones.

The sequence is built from TRBV25-1 and TRBJ2-3; TRBD2 is a possible D gene, resting on 5 matching bases. The sequence came from a woman in her fifties or sixties with glioma. Sequenced here: PBMCs, sampled from a glioma patient whose treatment included an IDH1 peptide vaccine. In nucleotides, the sequence is TGTGCCAGCAGGGATCACTGGGCCGAAGCGAGGGGCACAGATACGCAGTATTTT. Its translation reads: CASRDHWAEARGTDTQYF.